One sample yielded the 15 T cell receptor beta chains listed below, sequenced in a study of response to subunit inactivated influenza vaccine. Each CDR3 protein gets one entry after TCRdb re-called the RT-PCR reads with MiXCR. The data show more than 150,000 distinct CDR3 sequences, about 9% seen once. The sample in question was non-naive T cells sorted from PBMCs, obtained on the day of vaccination. These receptors were collected from a man aged 50-60 years who received an inactivated influenza vaccine.

The V gene is TRBV6-2 or TRBV6-3, the J gene TRBJ2-1, with TRBD2 matching over 13 bases. Unmatched junction bases numbered 5, after V lost 5 bases and J lost 7 bases. There are 15 residues in the CDR3. CDR1 is MNHEY and CDR2 is SVGEGT in the germline V gene. The CDR3 protein is CASSRRTSGRNEQFF. The CDR3 bases are TGTGCCAGCAGTCGACGGACTAGCGGGAGAAATGAGCAGTTCTTC.

The chain combines TRBV7-8 with TRBJ2-5; D is possibly TRBD1 (6 bases). The CDR3 extends over 14 amino acids. Germline CDR1 SGHVS, CDR2 FQNEAQ. Deletions cut 2 bases from V and 1 base from J, with 8 bases between. Here the CDR3 DNA reads TGTGCCAGCAGCTTAACAGGGTTCCAAGAGACCCAGTACTTC. It specifies CASSLTGFQETQYF.

This clonotype appeared a few times. The rearrangement links TRBV2 to TRBJ2-7; TRBD2 might be the D (5 bases). This CDR3 is built from 14 residues. Germline V CDR1 and CDR2: SNHLY, FYNNEI. V dropped 2 bases and J dropped 6 bases, with 14 bases sitting between them. CDR3 nucleotides: TGTGCCAGCAGTGAACGGGTAGGGAGCACCGAGCAGTACTTC. It encodes CASSERVGSTEQYF.

This clonotype was found many times. The J gene is TRBJ1-1, the V gene TRBV19; the D is unclear. CDR1 is LNHDA and CDR2 is SQIVND in the germline V gene (reference sequence). The CDR3 has 11 residues. With 7 bases removed from V and 6 bases from J, the gap between germline ends came to 9 bases. The CDR3 DNA reads as TGTGCCAGTACCGGCGGGGCTGAAGCTTTCTTT. Amino acids: CASTGGAEAFF.

Only a few counts were recorded for this clonotype. This rearrangement joins TRBV7-4 to TRBJ2-7; D might be TRBD1 or TRBD2, each matching 6 bases. Between the trimmed V and J ends, which lost 8 bases and 7 bases, there was a span of 18 bases. Germline CDR1 reads SGHVT; CDR2 reads SQSDAQ. This CDR3 comprises 13 residues. The DNA for the CDR3 is TGTGCCAGCGGAGGGGGGACCCTCCTGGAGCAGTACTTC. The encoded protein is CASGGGTLLEQYF.

The chain is built from TRBV5-5 and TRBJ1-3; D uncertain. Germline V CDR1 and CDR2: SGHKS, YYEKEE (reference sequence). CDR3 length: 14 residues. Trimming shortened V by 2 bases and J by 0 bases, and 6 bases separated the two germline ends. In DNA, the CDR3 is TGTGCCAGCAGCTTCCAAACCTCTGGAAACACCATATATTTT. Protein: CASSFQTSGNTIYF. Looking up the rest from reference TRBV5-5 and TRBJ1-3 gives the full variable domain: DAGVTQSPTHLIKTRGQQVTLRCSPISGHKSVSWYQQVLGQGPQFIFQYYEKEERGRGNFPDRFSARQFPNYSSELNVNALLLGDSALYLCASSFQTSGNTIYFGEGSWLTVV.

This clonotype was counted ten times or more. The chain links TRBV28 to TRBJ2-3; the match to TRBD1 covers 10 bases. J gave up 0 bases and V 5 bases, and 2 bases lay outside the gene matches. The CDR3 length is 15 residues. Germline V gene data show CDR1 as MDHEN and CDR2 as SYDVKM. The CDR3 sequence is CASSGTGASTDTQYF. CDR3 coding DNA: TGTGCCAGCAGTGGGACAGGGGCCAGCACAGATACGCAGTATTTT.

This clonotype has ten or more counts. The J gene is TRBJ1-1, the V gene TRBV10-2, with 7 bases fitting TRBD1. Losses at the gene ends were 7 bases for V and 1 base for J; bases not matched to a gene: 3. This CDR3 region has 13 residues. Germline CDR1 is WSHSY and CDR2 is SAAADI. The CDR3 sequence: CASKWTGNTEAFF. CDR3 sequence (DNA): TGCGCCAGCAAATGGACAGGGAACACTGAAGCTTTCTTT.

Many counts were recorded for this clonotype. This chain uses TRBV11-2 with TRBJ1-4; D gene ambiguous. CDR1 and CDR2 from the germline V gene are SGHAT and FQNNGV. Trimming stripped 1 base from V and 4 bases from J, with 13 bases between. CDR3 size: 16 residues. CDR3 protein: CASSLGSRGINEKLFF. In DNA form, the CDR3 reads TGTGCCAGCAGCTTAGGTTCCCGCGGCATTAATGAAAAACTGTTTTTT.

The rearrangement links TRBV5-1 to TRBJ2-1; TRBD1 matches at 9 bases. This CDR3 spans 16 amino acids. CDR1 is SGHRS, CDR2 YFSETQ, per germline. Germline trimming cut 2 bases from V and 2 bases from J; bases unmatched to any gene: 5. The CDR3 reads CASSFSGTGTYNEQFF. The CDR3 DNA is TGCGCCAGCAGCTTTTCCGGGACAGGGACCTACAATGAGCAGTTCTTC.

This clonotype has ten or more counts. V and J are TRBV6-2 or TRBV6-3 and TRBJ2-1, with D unclear. The CDR3 extends over 14 amino acids. V lost 6 bases and J 1 base, leaving 10 bases between the germline ends. CDR1 and CDR2 from the germline V gene are MNHEY and SVGEGT. The CDR3 loop is CASSPIRSYNEQFF. As DNA, the CDR3 is TGTGCCAGCAGCCCTATTAGGTCCTACAATGAGCAGTTCTTC.

This clonotype was counted a few times. CDR3 loop: CASSDLGGSNEQFF. CDR3 coding DNA: TGTGCCAGCAGTGATCTCGGCGGGAGCAATGAGCAGTTCTTC. V and J are TRBV2 and TRBJ2-1, with 7 bases matching TRBD2. J was trimmed by 6 bases and V by 3 bases; bases with no gene match: 5. This CDR3 contains 14 residues. Germline CDR1 SNHLY, CDR2 FYNNEI.

V and J are TRBV20-1 and TRBJ2-3; D tentatively reads TRBD1 or TRBD2 (5 bases each). V was pared by 5 bases and J by 1 base, with 28 bases between. There are 19 residues in the CDR3. The germline V gene encodes CDR1 DFQATT and CDR2 SNEGSKA (reference sequence). CDR3 residues: CSAPATGMTGRARTDTQYF. CDR3 bases: TGCAGTGCTCCCGCGACCGGGATGACGGGACGCGCACGCACAGATACGCAGTATTTT.

The chain combines TRBV28 with TRBJ2-2; a weak D match, TRBD2 (5 bases). CDR1 MDHEN and CDR2 SYDVKM come from the germline V gene. CDR3 size: 15 residues. V lost 2 bases and J lost 7, with 14 bases in between. Here the CDR3 DNA reads TGTGCCAGCAGTTTAACGGAGGTCCGTGGCGGGGAGCTGTTTTTT. Protein: CASSLTEVRGGELFF.

The chain combines TRBV28 with TRBJ2-7; D remains ambiguous. Germline CDR1 is MDHEN and CDR2 is SYDVKM. This CDR3 is 11 amino acids long. Deletions cut 3 bases from V and 3 bases from J, with 3 bases between. The CDR3 reads CASSFVYEQYF. The CDR3 bases are TGTGCCAGCAGTTTTGTCTACGAGCAGTACTTC.